One and the same sample provided the 31 T cell receptor beta chains below, sequenced in a study of T cell changes during pregnancy in multiple sclerosis. TCRdb's table, derived via immunoSEQ multiplex PCR, lists solely in-frame clones and lacks some. Of over 70,000 clones listed, 94% were seen once; the top ten hold 0.65% to 0.95%. The input for sequencing was peripheral blood, taken in the third trimester of pregnancy. All receptors derive from a female donor with multiple sclerosis, enrolled in a pregnancy study.

The CDR3, as DNA: TGTGCCAGTAGTATAGCTAGCGGGAGCTCCTACGAGCAGTACTTC. Protein sequence: CASSIASGSSYEQYF. The rearrangement joins TRBV19 to TRBJ2-7, with 10 bases lining up with TRBD2. This CDR3 comprises 15 residues. The V gene's germline CDR1 is LNHDA and CDR2 SQIVND (reference sequence). The junction had 0 bases not matched to a gene; V was cut back by 1 base and J by 0 bases.

This clone was seen just once. The chain combines TRBV19 with TRBJ2-5; the D gene is possibly TRBD2 (5 bases). Germline assignment: CDR1 LNHDA and CDR2 SQIVND (reference sequence). The V and J ends lost 3 bases and 5 bases respectively, with 16 bases between them. The CDR3 has 15 residues. This CDR3 is CASSIGFGVEETQYF. The DNA for the CDR3 is TGTGCCAGTAGTATTGGCTTCGGGGTGGAGGAGACCCAGTACTTC.

The chain employs TRBV25-1 and TRBJ2-1; TRBD1 is a possible D gene (5 bases). This CDR3 contains 17 residues. Deletions cut 5 bases from V and 4 bases from J, with 21 bases between. Germline V CDR1 and CDR2: MGHDK, SYGVNS. CDR3 in amino acids: CASSPPGPMAGYNEQFF. The CDR3 DNA sequence: TGTGCCAGCAGTCCTCCAGGGCCAATGGCAGGTTACAATGAGCAGTTCTTC.

The chain uses TRBV5-1 and TRBJ2-3, with a weak D call TRBD2 (5 bases). The CDR3 has 15 residues. Germline V lookup: CDR1 SGHRS, CDR2 YFSETQ. The V end lost 1 base, the J end lost 2 bases, and 11 bases lay between the germline ends. CDR3 DNA: TGCGCCAGCAGCTTGACCAGCGGAGACACAGATACGCAGTATTTT. It yields the protein CASSLTSGDTDTQYF.

This sequence joins TRBV9 and TRBJ2-2; 8 bases align to TRBD1. Trimming took 4 bases from V and 6 from J; bases not matched to a gene: 5. The CDR3 sequence is 14 residues long. CDR1 is SGDLS, CDR2 YYNGEE, per germline. The CDR3 protein is CASSLRTGSGELFF. CDR3 coding DNA: TGTGCCAGCAGCTTGCGGACAGGGTCCGGGGAGCTGTTTTTT.

This chain connects TRBV15 to TRBJ1-2, with 7 bases matching TRBD1. V was clipped by 2 bases and J by 3 bases; unmatched bases: 3. From germline, CDR1 is LNHNV and CDR2 YYDKDF (reference sequence). This CDR3 is 14 amino acids long. CDR3 DNA: TGTGCCACCAGCAGACAAGGGGGCGACTATGGCTACACCTTC. Amino acid sequence: CATSRQGGDYGYTF. Complete variable domain (other parts from reference TRBV15 and TRBJ1-2): DAMVIQNPRYQVTQFGKPVTLSCSQTLNHNVMYWYQQKSSQAPKLLFHYYDKDFNNEADTPDNFQSRRPNTSFCFLDIRSPGLGDTAMYLCATSRQGGDYGYTFGSGTRLTVV.

This sequence joins TRBV29-1 and TRBJ1-4; D is uncertain. Looked up from germline, CDR1 is SQVTM and CDR2 is ANQGSEA. V lost 5 bases and J 7 bases, leaving 14 bases between the germline ends. The CDR3 extends over 13 amino acids. The CDR3 region is CSVTFGRGEKLFF. CDR3 DNA sequence: TGCAGCGTTACGTTCGGGCGGGGTGAAAAACTGTTTTTT. The whole variable domain, remainder taken from reference TRBV29-1 and TRBJ1-4, is SAVISQKPSRDICQRGTSLTIQCQVDSQVTMMFWYRQQPGQSLTLIATANQGSEATYESGFVIDKFPISRPNLTFSTLTVSNMSPEDSSIYLCSVTFGRGEKLFFGSGTQLSVL.

V and J are TRBV19 and TRBJ2-7; weak D call: TRBD2 (6 bases). CDR3 length: 15 residues. The ends were cut back, 3 bases at V and 1 base at J, with 13 bases in the middle. Germline CDR1 and CDR2: LNHDA and SQIVND (reference sequence). The CDR3: CASSMVSSASYEQYF. The CDR3 nucleotides read TGTGCCAGTAGTATGGTGTCTAGCGCTTCCTACGAGCAGTACTTC.

This clone is a singleton in its sample. The J gene is TRBJ2-7, the V gene TRBV5-5, with D possibly matching TRBD1 (5 bases). V was pared by 0 bases and J by 0 bases, with 10 bases between. The germline gives CDR1 SGHKS, CDR2 YYEKEE (reference sequence). The CDR3 is 15 amino acids. The CDR3 DNA is TGTGCCAGCAGCTTGGGACAGTTAAGCTCCTACGAGCAGTACTTC. Translation gives CASSLGQLSSYEQYF.

This chain joins TRBV30 and TRBJ1-2; D possibly corresponds to TRBD1 (6 bases). V gave up 0 bases and J gave up 4 bases, with 21 bases separating them. The CDR3 has 17 amino acids. Germline V gene sequence: CDR1 GTSNPN, CDR2 SVGIG (reference sequence). The CDR3 nucleotides are TGTGCCTGGAGTGTTGGGGCAGGGGAATTCCCGCTCTATGGCTACACCTTC. This sequence encodes CAWSVGAGEFPLYGYTF.

CDR3 protein: CASSDTSGTDTQYF. In DNA form, the CDR3 reads TGTGCCAGCAGTGACACTAGCGGCACAGATACGCAGTATTTT. The rearrangement joins TRBV6-4 to TRBJ2-3; 7 nucleotides align to TRBD2. The V and J ends lost 2 bases and 1 base, in that order; junction bases with no gene match: 0. The CDR3 has 14 residues. Germline assignment: CDR1 MRHNA and CDR2 SNTAGT.

In regard to this clone: At one end the junction does not follow the germline gene, possibly because of a read error. The rearrangement joins TRBV6-6 to TRBJ1-5, with a tentative D call TRBD1 (5 bases). The CDR3 is made up of 16 amino acids. Germline V gene data show CDR1 as MNHNY and CDR2 as SVGAGI (reference sequence). CDR3 sequence: CATSTHRREFNQPQHF. Here the CDR3 DNA reads TGTGCCACCAGTACACATCGCAGGGAATTCAATCAGCCCCAGCATTTT.

This chain connects TRBV2 to TRBJ2-3; D is unresolved. V was cut by 2 bases and J by 1 base, with 13 bases left in between. The CDR3 consists of 16 residues. The germline V gene encodes CDR1 SNHLY and CDR2 FYNNEI. The CDR3 DNA sequence: TGTGCCAGCAGTGAAACCAGGTCCTTAGGCACAGATACGCAGTATTTT. Protein sequence: CASSETRSLGTDTQYF.

The chain carries TRBV9 and TRBJ2-1; 7 nucleotides agree with TRBD1. CDR3 length equals 16 residues. V lost 0 bases to trimming and J lost 7 bases; unmatched junction nucleotides: 10. Looked up from germline, CDR1 is SGDLS and CDR2 is YYNGEE. The CDR3: CASSVGRGRLVNEQFF. In DNA form, the CDR3 reads TGTGCCAGCAGCGTAGGAAGGGGGCGCCTCGTTAATGAGCAGTTCTTC.

The V gene is TRBV7-3, the J gene TRBJ2-2; 9 bases match TRBD1. Trimming removed 2 bases from V and 6 bases from J; junction bases left unmatched: 4. The germline gives CDR1 SGHTA, CDR2 FQGTGA. CDR3 length: 15 amino acids. CDR3 residues: CASSLAGTGSGELFF. Written as DNA, the CDR3 is TGTGCCAGCAGCTTAGCCGGGACAGGGTCCGGGGAGCTGTTTTTT.

The rearrangement links TRBV2 to TRBJ2-7; 7 nucleotides align to TRBD2. Germline V gives CDR1 SNHLY, CDR2 FYNNEI. With 6 bases clipped from V and 2 bases from J, the junction kept 19 bases outside the gene matches. This CDR3 comprises 18 residues. CDR3 amino acids: CASSPHEWEGRGTYEQYF. The CDR3 DNA reads TGTGCCAGCAGCCCCCACGAGTGGGAGGGAAGGGGCACCTACGAGCAGTACTTC.

The V gene is TRBV4-2, the J gene TRBJ2-4; TRBD2 aligns across 12 bases. Trimming cost V 0 bases and J 0 bases; bases outside gene matches: 6. Germline CDR1 reads LGHNA; CDR2 reads YNFKEQ. The CDR3 has 19 residues. The CDR3 nucleotides read TGTGCCAGCAGCCAAGAGCTTCTAGCGGGAGGGGTAGCCAAAAACATTCAGTACTTC. Its translation is CASSQELLAGGVAKNIQYF.

The genes are TRBV5-1 and TRBJ2-5; 10 nucleotides match TRBD1. With V trimmed by 0 bases and J by 5 bases, 1 base remained unmatched. Per the germline V gene, CDR1 is SGHRS and CDR2 is YFSETQ. The CDR3 length is 14 residues. The CDR3 region is CASSLGQGAETQYF. The CDR3 region has the DNA TGCGCCAGCAGCTTGGGACAGGGGGCTGAGACCCAGTACTTC.

The chain links TRBV2 to TRBJ2-3; weak D call: TRBD1 (6 bases). This CDR3 region has 14 residues. Trimming pared 4 bases from V and 1 base from J, leaving 9 bases between. CDR1 SNHLY and CDR2 FYNNEI come from the germline V gene. CDR3 sequence: CASSASGGTDTQYF. CDR3 sequence (DNA): TGTGCCAGCAGTGCTTCAGGGGGCACAGATACGCAGTATTTT.

The genes are TRBV18 and TRBJ1-1; D is perhaps TRBD1 (5 bases). Looked up from germline, CDR1 is KGHSH and CDR2 is LQKENI. CDR3 length equals 16 residues. V gave up 5 bases and J gave up 4 bases, with 20 bases separating them. CDR3 region: CASSSEKQGLGTEAFF. Written as DNA, the CDR3 is TGTGCCAGCTCATCGGAGAAGCAGGGCTTGGGCACTGAAGCTTTCTTT.

The rearrangement links TRBV4-1 to TRBJ2-3; TRBD2 matches at 10 bases. The V segment lost 3 bases and the J segment 4 bases; nucleotides outside the gene matches: 10. This CDR3 region has 17 residues. CDR1 and CDR2 from the germline V gene are MGHRA and YSYEKL. In nucleotides, the CDR3 is TGCGCCAGCAGCCAGGGGCCTAGCGGGAGCCTTCCAGATACGCAGTATTTT. Protein product: CASSQGPSGSLPDTQYF.

The chain is built from TRBV29-1 and TRBJ2-3; 7 nucleotides align to TRBD2. The CDR3 has 14 amino acids. Per germline, CDR1 SQVTM and CDR2 ANQGSEA. V shed 3 bases and J 3 bases; nucleotides not matched to a gene: 6. CDR3 nucleotide sequence: TGCAGCGTTGATTGGGGGAGGGTTACAGATACGCAGTATTTT. This translates into CSVDWGRVTDTQYF.

The V gene is TRBV5-1, the J gene TRBJ2-5, with TRBD2 identical over 9 bases. The germline V gene encodes CDR1 SGHRS and CDR2 YFSETQ. The CDR3 is 16 amino acids. Trimming at V came to 5 bases and at J to 1 base, leaving 9 bases not matched to a gene. As DNA, the CDR3 is TGCGCCAGCAGGTTTTGGCCGCGGGAGGGCCAAGAGACCCAGTACTTC. It codes for CASRFWPREGQETQYF.

The chain recombines TRBV29-1 with TRBJ2-3, with D perhaps matching TRBD1 (5 bases). The CDR3 is 16 residues long. Germline values: CDR1 SQVTM, CDR2 ANQGSEA. The V end was cut by 7 bases, the J end by 2 bases, with 22 bases between. The CDR3 nucleotides are TGCAGCGCCCGACTGTGGGCTCAGGGTTCCACAGATACGCAGTATTTT. This encodes CSARLWAQGSTDTQYF.

The chain links TRBV5-1 to TRBJ2-5; TRBD1 aligns across 10 bases. Unmatched junction bases numbered 5, after V lost 2 bases and J lost 4 bases. Per germline, CDR1 SGHRS and CDR2 YFSETQ. This CDR3 contains 15 residues. The CDR3 sequence: CASSFSGQGLETQYF. CDR3 nucleotides: TGCGCCAGCAGCTTCTCGGGACAGGGGCTAGAGACCCAGTACTTC.

The J gene is TRBJ2-3, the V gene TRBV18; 11 nucleotides match TRBD2. This CDR3 spans 18 amino acids. With 1 base clipped from V and 5 bases from J, the junction kept 11 bases outside the gene matches. Germline V gene data show CDR1 as KGHSH and CDR2 as LQKENI. This CDR3 is CASSPRRLAGSVGDTQYF. CDR3 DNA: TGTGCCAGCTCACCACGAAGACTAGCGGGATCGGTCGGAGATACGCAGTATTTT.

This clone appeared once. V and J are TRBV7-9 and TRBJ2-4, with D unclear. The germline V and J ends were trimmed by 7 bases and 2 bases, with 18 bases remaining between them. From germline, CDR1 is SEHNR and CDR2 FQNEAQ (reference sequence). The CDR3 contains 16 residues. This CDR3 reads CASNSGLEGTKNIQYF. The CDR3, as DNA: TGTGCCAGCAACTCCGGGTTGGAAGGTACCAAAAACATTCAGTACTTC.

V gene TRBV9 combines with J gene TRBJ1-4, with unresolved D. Looked up from germline, CDR1 is SGDLS and CDR2 is YYNGEE. This CDR3 is built from 15 residues. The V end was cut by 0 bases, the J end by 3 bases, with 9 bases between. CDR3 sequence (DNA): TGTGCCAGCAGCGTAGGGGCCTTGGCTAATGAAAAACTGTTTTTT. This sequence encodes CASSVGALANEKLFF.

The DNA of the CDR3 is TGTGCCAGCAGCCCAAGGGCGGGACAGTTCAATCAGCCCCAGCATTTT. This encodes CASSPRAGQFNQPQHF. The V and J genes are TRBV4-2 and TRBJ1-5; 7 bases fit TRBD1. The J segment lost 3 bases and the V segment lost 4 bases, leaving 9 bases of the junction unmatched. The V gene's germline CDR1 is LGHNA and CDR2 YNFKEQ. The CDR3 runs to 16 residues.

The chain couples TRBV28 to TRBJ2-7, with 9 bases fitting TRBD2. CDR3 length equals 15 residues. Germline CDR1 and CDR2: MDHEN and SYDVKM. J gave up 6 bases and V 6 bases, and 12 bases lay outside the gene matches. The CDR3 loop reads CASRESGGTWGEQYF. Here the CDR3 DNA reads TGTGCCAGCAGGGAGAGCGGGGGGACTTGGGGCGAGCAGTACTTC.

V usage is TRBV29-1 and J usage is TRBJ1-2; weak D call: TRBD1 (5 bases). The CDR3 runs 14 residues. Germline V gene lookup returns CDR1 SQVTM and CDR2 ANQGSEA. V dropped 2 bases and J dropped 5 bases, with 15 bases sitting between them. For the CDR3, the DNA is TGCAGCGTTGAAAAGGTGACAGCTCCTTATGGCTACACCTTC. Its translation: CSVEKVTAPYGYTF. Full variable domain (missing parts from reference TRBV29-1 and TRBJ1-2): SAVISQKPSRDICQRGTSLTIQCQVDSQVTMMFWYRQQPGQSLTLIATANQGSEATYESGFVIDKFPISRPNLTFSTLTVSNMSPEDSSIYLCSVEKVTAPYGYTFGSGTRLTVV.